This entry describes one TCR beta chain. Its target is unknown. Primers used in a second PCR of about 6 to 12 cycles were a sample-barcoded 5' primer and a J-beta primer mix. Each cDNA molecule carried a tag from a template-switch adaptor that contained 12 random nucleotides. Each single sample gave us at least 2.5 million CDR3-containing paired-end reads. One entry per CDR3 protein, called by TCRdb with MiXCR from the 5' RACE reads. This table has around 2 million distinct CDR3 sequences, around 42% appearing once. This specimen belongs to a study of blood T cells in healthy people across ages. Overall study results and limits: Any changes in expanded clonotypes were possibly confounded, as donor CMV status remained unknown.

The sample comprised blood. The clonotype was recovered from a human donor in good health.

The CDR3 region has the DNA TGTGCCAGCAAGACTAGCGGGCCAGGCGCGAGCACAGATACGCAGTATTTT. Encoded protein: CASKTSGPGASTDTQYF. The rearrangement joins TRBV12-3 or TRBV12-4 to TRBJ2-3; 10 nucleotides align to TRBD2. The length of the CDR3 is 17 residues. After removal of 7 bases from V and 0 bases from J, the junction contained 10 bases not matched to a gene.